The 31 T cell receptor beta chains listed next were all sequenced from one sample in a study of OX40 agonist ivuxolimab in advanced cancers. Library preparation employed the immunoSEQ multiplex PCR assay. The source is immuneACCESS, and TCRdb retained only in-frame sequences with V and J called. Part of the clones is not carried over; for the studies checked, unresolved V genes explain less than half of this, and the remainder is unexplained. In all, the sample holds approximately 32,000 clones, and about 92% of those were seen once. The ten largest clones represent 7% to 10% of the sample. Sample: CD4+ or CD8+ T cells sorted from blood, taken in a trial of the OX40 agonist ivuxolimab. These receptors were collected from an adult with an advanced solid tumor such as melanoma, head and neck, liver or kidney cancer.

The V and J genes are TRBV7-3 and TRBJ2-3; D is undetermined. The CDR3 totals 13 residues. V lost 5 bases, J lost 1 base, and 7 bases lay in between. CDR1 SGHTA and CDR2 FQGTGA come from the germline V gene. In DNA form, the CDR3 reads TGTGCCAGCAGCGCTCCGGGCACAGATACGCAGTATTTT. It yields the protein CASSAPGTDTQYF.

This clone was seen only once. The CDR3: CASSARDRGYGYTF. The CDR3 bases are TGTGCCAGTAGTGCCCGGGACAGGGGCTATGGCTACACCTTC. The rearrangement joins TRBV19 to TRBJ1-2; 10 bases are a match to TRBD1. Germline-derived CDR1 and CDR2 are LNHDA and SQIVND (reference sequence). V gave up 5 bases and J gave up 4 bases; unmatched junction bases: 4. This CDR3 has 14 amino acids.

The sample holds one count of this clone. The rearrangement joins TRBV6-5 to TRBJ2-7; D not certain. V shed 2 bases and J shed 4 bases, with 12 bases lying between them. Germline lookup yields CDR1 MNHEY and CDR2 SVGAGI. The CDR3 is 14 amino acids. CDR3 residues: CASSYTPALYEQYF. The DNA for the CDR3 is TGTGCCAGCAGTTACACGCCAGCCCTTTACGAGCAGTACTTC.

This chain links TRBV7-9 with TRBJ2-1, with 9 nucleotides matching TRBD2. CDR1 SEHNR and CDR2 FQNEAQ come from the germline V gene (reference sequence). After removal of 1 base from V and 3 bases from J, the junction contained 7 bases not matched to a gene. The CDR3 is made up of 17 amino acids. The chain's CDR3 is CASSLVGLAGHYNEQFF. The CDR3 nucleotides read TGTGCCAGCAGCTTAGTGGGGCTAGCGGGACACTACAATGAGCAGTTCTTC.

This chain uses TRBV4-1 with TRBJ2-2; tentative D call: TRBD2 (6 bases). V was pared by 1 base and J by 8 bases, with 14 bases between. The CDR3 consists of 15 residues. Per germline, CDR1 MGHRA and CDR2 YSYEKL. CDR3 in DNA: TGCGCCAGCAGCCAAGGATCTGGAGGGGTAGGGGAGCTGTTTTTT. This gives the protein CASSQGSGGVGELFF.

In its sample, this clone was seen a few times. The chain employs TRBV19 and TRBJ1-1, with D uncertain. V lost 4 bases to trimming and J lost 1 base, with 7 bases between them. This CDR3 is 13 amino acids long. Germline CDR1 reads LNHDA; CDR2 reads SQIVND (reference sequence). CDR3 amino acids: CASSTTANTEAFF. Here the CDR3 DNA reads TGTGCCAGTAGTACCACAGCGAACACTGAAGCTTTCTTT.

The V call is TRBV7-2, the J call TRBJ2-5; 7 bases align to TRBD1. The CDR3 covers 13 residues. The trim removed 4 bases at V and 5 bases at J, leaving 4 bases unmatched. Germline CDR1 and CDR2: SGHTA and FQGNSA. The CDR3 region has the DNA TGTGCCAGCAGCTCACAGGGGAAGGAGACCCAGTACTTC. It yields the protein CASSSQGKETQYF.

J is TRBJ2-6 and V is TRBV7-9; D remains ambiguous. From germline, CDR1 is SEHNR and CDR2 FQNEAQ (reference sequence). Trimming took 4 bases from V and 6 from J, leaving 4 bases between them. This CDR3 region has 12 residues. The CDR3 DNA follows: TGTGCCAGCAGCTCCGCGGCCAACGTCCTGACTTTC. Amino acid sequence: CASSSAANVLTF.

This clone was detected a few times. The V gene is TRBV5-6, the J gene TRBJ2-5; no clear D gene. V lost 0 bases and J 5 bases, leaving 11 bases between the germline ends. This CDR3 spans 14 amino acids. Germline assignment: CDR1 SGHDT and CDR2 YYEEEE. The CDR3 region has the DNA TGTGCCAGCAGCTTGGTGGCGGATGCGGAGACCCAGTACTTC. It codes for CASSLVADAETQYF.

This clone occurred a few times. The chain employs TRBV11-2 and TRBJ2-1; 8 bases align to TRBD1. Germline V gene data show CDR1 as SGHAT and CDR2 as FQNNGV. This CDR3 comprises 19 residues. The ends lost 5 bases at V and 0 bases at J; junction bases unmatched: 15. The CDR3 spells CASSPRGTGGPSSYNEQFF. The CDR3 coding sequence is TGTGCCAGCAGCCCCCGGGGTACAGGGGGACCGAGCTCCTACAATGAGCAGTTCTTC.

V usage is TRBV2 and J usage is TRBJ1-5; D gene uncertain. The CDR3 runs 13 residues. The germline gives CDR1 SNHLY, CDR2 FYNNEI. Trimming took 2 bases from V and 1 from J, leaving 3 bases between them. CDR3 sequence (DNA): TGTGCCAGCAGTGAACAGAGCAATCAGCCCCAGCATTTT. It specifies CASSEQSNQPQHF.

The V call is TRBV7-9, the J call TRBJ2-1; 9 bases align to TRBD2. The CDR3 loop spans 17 amino acids. CDR1 SEHNR and CDR2 FQNEAQ come from the germline V gene (reference sequence). Germline trimming cut 5 bases from V and 3 bases from J; bases unmatched to any gene: 11. The CDR3, as DNA: TGTGCCAGCAGCCCACCCGCCAGACTAGCGGTCTACAATGAGCAGTTCTTC. Translated, it gives CASSPPARLAVYNEQFF. The full variable domain, with the rest looked up from reference TRBV7-9 and TRBJ2-1, is DTGVSQNPRHKITKRGQNVTFRCDPISEHNRLYWYRQTLGQGPEFLTYFQNEAQLEKSRLLSDRFSAERPKGSFSTLEIQRTEQGDSAMYLCASSPPARLAVYNEQFFGPGTRLTVL.

This clone has more than one count but fewer than ten. V usage is TRBV18 and J usage is TRBJ2-3, with D uncertain. Germline CDR1 is KGHSH and CDR2 is LQKENI. Trimming took 0 bases from V and 3 from J, leaving 7 bases between them. The CDR3 has 14 amino acids. The CDR3 sequence: CASSPPRWTDTQYF. CDR3 DNA sequence: TGTGCCAGCTCACCACCAAGGTGGACAGATACGCAGTATTTT.

V gene TRBV2 combines with J gene TRBJ2-7, with D maybe TRBD2 (7 bases). The CDR3 has 14 amino acids. V shed 0 bases and J shed 6 bases, with 12 bases lying between them. Germline lookup yields CDR1 SNHLY and CDR2 FYNNEI. CDR3 DNA sequence: TGTGCCAGCAGTGAAGCAGGGGGGGCGGGCGAGCAGTACTTC. Protein product: CASSEAGGAGEQYF.

The chain links TRBV7-2 to TRBJ2-5; unclear D gene. The V end lost 5 bases, the J end lost 2 bases, and 3 bases lay between the germline ends. This CDR3 spans 11 amino acids. Looked up from germline, CDR1 is SGHTA and CDR2 is FQGNSA. In nucleotides, the CDR3 is TGTGCCAGCAGCCCTCAAGAGACCCAGTACTTC. As protein: CASSPQETQYF.

The CDR3 coding sequence is TGTGCCAGTAGTATCCCTAGTGGCCACGATACGCAGTATTTT. Translation gives CASSIPSGHDTQYF. The V gene is TRBV19, the J gene TRBJ2-3; no firm D call. The CDR3 sequence is 14 residues long. Germline lookup yields CDR1 LNHDA and CDR2 SQIVND (reference sequence). Trimming cost V 3 bases and J 6 bases, with 13 bases left between them.

This clone was observed a single time. The V gene is TRBV28, the J gene TRBJ2-1; 10 bases fit TRBD1. This CDR3 region has 13 residues. Trimming cost V 2 bases and J 9 bases; bases outside gene matches: 1. The V gene's germline CDR1 is MDHEN and CDR2 SYDVKM. The CDR3 nucleotides are TGTGCCAGCAGTTTAGGACAGGGGGGTGAGCAGTTCTTC. Encoded protein: CASSLGQGGEQFF. The full variable domain, in which reference TRBV28 and TRBJ2-1 provide the parts outside the CDR3, is DVKVTQSSRYLVKRTGEKVFLECVQDMDHENMFWYRQDPGLGLRLIYFSYDVKMKEKGDIPEGYSVSREKKERFSLILESASTNQTSMYLCASSLGQGGEQFFGPGTRLTVL.

The chain couples TRBV27 to TRBJ1-4, with D possibly being TRBD1 (5 bases). Germline V CDR1 and CDR2: MNHEY, SMNVEV (reference sequence). The CDR3 consists of 16 residues. The V end lost 4 bases, the J end lost 0 bases, and 12 bases lay between the germline ends. The CDR3 protein is CASSSLGGATNEKLFF. In DNA, the CDR3 is TGTGCCAGCAGTTCCTTGGGGGGAGCAACTAATGAAAAACTGTTTTTT. Based on the CDR3 plus reference TRBV27 and TRBJ1-4, the full variable domain is EAQVTQNPRYLITVTGKKLTVTCSQNMNHEYMSWYRQDPGLGLRQIYYSMNVEVTDKGDVPEGYKVSRKEKRNFPLILESPSPNQTSLYFCASSSLGGATNEKLFFGSGTQLSVL.

V gene TRBV30 combines with J gene TRBJ2-3; maybe TRBD2 (6 bases). Germline V CDR1 and CDR2: GTSNPN, SVGIG (reference sequence). This CDR3 spans 13 amino acids. Trimming took 0 bases from V and 4 from J, leaving 8 bases between them. The CDR3 protein is CAWSVRRADTQYF. The CDR3 DNA sequence: TGTGCCTGGAGTGTTAGGAGGGCAGATACGCAGTATTTT.

The chain links TRBV7-7 to TRBJ2-1; D possibly corresponds to TRBD2 (6 bases). Germline V CDR1 and CDR2: SSHAT, FNYEAQ (reference sequence). V was cut by 2 bases and J by 7 bases, with 15 bases left in between. CDR3 length equals 15 residues. CDR3 in DNA: TGTGCCAGCAGCTTAAGGGCGGGATGGGAAAATGAGCAGTTCTTC. This codes for CASSLRAGWENEQFF.

The CDR3, as DNA: TGTGCCTGGAGTCGGACAGGGGGACATCAGCCCCAGCATTTT. The encoded protein is CAWSRTGGHQPQHF. The chain couples TRBV30 to TRBJ1-5; 10 positions agree with TRBD1. Losses at the gene ends were 2 bases for V and 5 bases for J; bases not matched to a gene: 3. Per the germline V gene, CDR1 is GTSNPN and CDR2 is SVGIG (reference sequence). The CDR3 sequence is 14 residues long.

The genes are TRBV5-8 and TRBJ2-7; D gene ambiguous. Trimming stripped 4 bases from V and 6 bases from J, with 17 bases between. CDR3 length: 14 residues. Germline CDR1 SGHTS, CDR2 YDEGEE. CDR3 coding DNA: TGTGCCAGCAGCACCCCTCCGCCGAAAGGCGAGCAGTACTTC. This codes for CASSTPPPKGEQYF.

The V and J genes are TRBV16 and TRBJ1-1; D is perhaps TRBD1 (5 bases). V lost 3 bases and J 1 base, leaving 12 bases between the germline ends. In germline, CDR1 is KGHSY, CDR2 FQNENV. CDR3 length: 15 amino acids. CDR3 sequence reads: CASSHRGHSNTEAFF. The CDR3 nucleotides read TGTGCCAGCAGCCACCGAGGACACTCGAACACTGAAGCTTTCTTT.

In this sample, this clone turned up a few times. The germline gene is not matched at one end of the junction; a read error may be the cause. The J gene is TRBJ2-1, the V gene TRBV6-4, with 14 bases identical to TRBD2. Germline V CDR1 and CDR2: MRHNA, SNTAGT. The CDR3 is 12 residues long. CDR3: CASRGLAGDMIF. The DNA of the CDR3 is TGTGCCAGCAGGGGACTAGCGGGAGACATGATCTTC.

The chain links TRBV18 to TRBJ2-7, with 7 bases lining up with TRBD1. CDR1 KGHSH and CDR2 LQKENI come from the germline V gene. This CDR3 contains 15 residues. V was pared by 3 bases and J by 3 bases, with 8 bases of the junction left unmatched. The CDR3 DNA reads TGTGCCAGCTCACCTCGACGACAGGGAAACTACGAGCAGTACTTC. Translated: CASSPRRQGNYEQYF.

CDR3: CASSIMGRGANYGYTF. As DNA, the CDR3 is TGTGCCAGTAGTATAATGGGCCGGGGCGCGAACTATGGCTACACCTTC. The V call is TRBV19, the J call TRBJ1-2; a weak D match, TRBD1 (5 bases). The V end was cut by 2 bases, the J end by 2 bases, with 15 bases between. The CDR3 runs to 16 residues. CDR1 is LNHDA, CDR2 SQIVND, per germline (reference sequence).

This clone was seen once. The rearrangement links TRBV19 to TRBJ2-7, with 8 bases fitting TRBD2. Trimming cost V 5 bases and J 2 bases; bases outside gene matches: 5. The CDR3 runs to 14 residues. The V gene's germline CDR1 is LNHDA and CDR2 SQIVND (reference sequence). The CDR3 loop is CASSFSGMAYEQYF. CDR3 DNA sequence: TGTGCCAGTAGTTTTAGCGGGATGGCCTACGAGCAGTACTTC.

The count of this clone is one. This chain links TRBV12-5 with TRBJ2-7; no firm D call. CDR3 length equals 13 residues. Trimming shortened V by 6 bases and J by 7 bases, and 16 bases separated the two germline ends. Germline CDR1 reads LGHNT; CDR2 reads FRNRAP. The CDR3 reads CASGSPASWEQYF. In nucleotides, the CDR3 is TGTGCTAGTGGCTCCCCCGCCTCGTGGGAGCAGTACTTC. The complete variable domain, with remaining parts taken from reference TRBV12-5 and TRBJ2-7, reads DARVTQTPRHKVTEMGQEVTMRCQPILGHNTVFWYRQTMMQGLELLAYFRNRAPLDDSGMPKDRFSAEMPDATLATLKIQPSEPRDSAVYFCASGSPASWEQYFGPGTRLTVT.

The chain is built from TRBV5-1 and TRBJ1-4; D is perhaps TRBD1 (6 bases). The ends were cut back, 4 bases at V and 4 bases at J, with 11 bases in the middle. CDR1 and CDR2 from the germline V gene are SGHRS and YFSETQ. The CDR3 has 14 amino acids. The CDR3 protein is CASSGGTSNEKLFF. The CDR3 bases are TGCGCCAGCAGCGGCGGGACAAGTAATGAAAAACTGTTTTTT.

The rearrangement uses TRBV27 and TRBJ1-4, with D perhaps TRBD1 (5 bases). Germline CDR1 is MNHEY and CDR2 is SMNVEV (reference sequence). V was cut by 3 bases and J by 0 bases, with 11 bases left in between. CDR3 size: 16 residues. CDR3 sequence reads: CASSFSGLPTNEKLFF. For the CDR3, the DNA is TGTGCCAGCAGTTTTTCAGGGCTTCCAACTAATGAAAAACTGTTTTTT.

CDR3 residues: CASSQDPLAGELFF. DNA for the CDR3: TGCGCCAGCAGCCAAGACCCCCTTGCCGGGGAGCTGTTTTTT. The V and J genes are TRBV4-3 and TRBJ2-2; unclear D gene. This CDR3 contains 14 residues. The ends were cut back, 0 bases at V and 6 bases at J, with 8 bases in the middle. Germline V gene data show CDR1 as LGHNA and CDR2 as YSLEER.